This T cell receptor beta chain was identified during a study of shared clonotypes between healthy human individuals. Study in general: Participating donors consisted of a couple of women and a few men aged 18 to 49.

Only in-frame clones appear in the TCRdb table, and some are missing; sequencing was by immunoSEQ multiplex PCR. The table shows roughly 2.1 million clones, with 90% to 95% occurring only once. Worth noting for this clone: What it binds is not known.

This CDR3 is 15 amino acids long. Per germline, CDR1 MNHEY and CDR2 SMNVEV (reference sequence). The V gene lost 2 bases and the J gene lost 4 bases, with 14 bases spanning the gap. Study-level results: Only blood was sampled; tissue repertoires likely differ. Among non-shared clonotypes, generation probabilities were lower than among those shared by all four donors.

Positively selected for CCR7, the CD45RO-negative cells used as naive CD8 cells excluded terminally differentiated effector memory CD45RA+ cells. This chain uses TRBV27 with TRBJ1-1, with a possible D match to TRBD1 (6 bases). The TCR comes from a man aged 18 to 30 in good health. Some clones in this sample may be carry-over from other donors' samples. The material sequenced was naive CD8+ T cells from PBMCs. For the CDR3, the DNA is TGTGCCAGCAGTTTAGGGGGCCGGGGGGGCACTGAAGCTTTCTTT. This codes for CASSLGGRGGTEAFF.